This T cell receptor beta chain was retrieved from a study of radiation and T cells in renal cell carcinoma. The data were produced by immunoSEQ multiplex PCR, yet TCRdb's version contains in-frame clones alone and is incomplete. The data show about 83,000 clones, less than 85% seen once. Findings and caveats of the study: From baseline, blood top tumor clonotypes peaked at 2 weeks post-radiation.

This clone is a singleton in its sample. The target antigen is unknown. The CDR3 is 17 residues long. V dropped 0 bases and J dropped 0 bases, with 11 bases sitting between them. Germline values: CDR1 MGHRA, CDR2 YSYEKL. Specified time point: blood 4 weeks post-SBRT, at nephrectomy. Treatment in this sample: 15 Gy SBRT to primary tumor, nephrectomy 4 weeks later. Nephrectomy followed 15 Gy stereotactic body radiation by 4 weeks. Blood was sampled at baseline, 2 weeks and 4 weeks after SBRT. This renal cell carcinoma was of the clear cell type. Sample: blood, taken from a patient whose treatment included radiotherapy and nephrectomy. This TCR derives from a woman in her sixties with renal cell carcinoma. V usage is TRBV4-1 and J usage is TRBJ2-2; D is unresolved. Here the CDR3 reads CASSQDFRHTNTGELFF. CDR3 in DNA: TGCGCCAGCAGCCAAGATTTCCGGCACACGAACACCGGGGAGCTGTTTTTT.